Included here is one T cell receptor beta chain sequence, with context. What antigen it recognizes has not been identified. Within one base of it there is no much larger clone, and no base qualities were kept. This sample was taken from a study of lymphopenia after photon versus proton radiotherapy (dated by TCRdb to 2018 to 2020). At the level of the whole study: The study compared the immunological effects of photon versus proton radiation therapy in patients with gastrointestinal tumors who developed high-grade lymphopenia. The goal of the study was to characterize the differences between the two radiation modalities in how they affect the immune system. The 20 or so patients in the cohort had gastrointestinal tumors, were treated with either photon or proton therapy, and subsequently developed lymphopenia.

The CDR3 runs 17 residues from the cysteine to the phenylalanine. Of the read, only the CDR3 DNA is kept; its 51 bases are in frame from base 1. V and J lose 6 bases and 0 bases, and a span of 18 bases separates them. According to the germline V gene, CDR1 reads SGHVS and CDR2 reads FQNEAQ. The library was generated by the immunoSEQ multiplex PCR assay. Alongside multiparametric flow cytometry, deep sequencing of rearranged TCR beta loci was used to profile the T cell repertoires. TCRdb mirrors the immuneACCESS table, restricted to in-frame sequences. Some clones are absent from its copies; in checked studies, under half trace to an unresolved V gene, and the reason for the others is unknown. Within this sample are tens of thousands of clones, with about four fifths of them counted one time only. Together, the top ten hold approximately 3.7% of the sample. What the authors observed across the whole study: Across the cohort, a larger post-nadir drop in TCR diversity was inversely correlated with overall survival time among patients who died. Relative stability during treatment was observed in proton-treated patients, whereas loss of naive T cells and TCR diversity and gain of effector/memory populations were observed in photon-treated patients. Once the lymphocyte count had reached its nadir, the repertoires of photon-treated patients showed oligoclonal expansion, particularly of CD8+ Temra cells, and this expansion drove the decline in diversity. The authors looked at the survival association only in patients who died, and they framed better survival with proton therapy as a possibility rather than a demonstrated result.

This clonotype was sampled from a woman between 45 and 65 years old with pancreatic cancer. The sample here was peripheral blood, taken from a patient treated with photon-based radiotherapy. The sequence links TRBV7-8 to TRBJ1-5, with the D gene too uncertain to name. The encoded CDR3 is CASSLPRRLNSNQPQHF. The bases are TGTGCCAGCAGTCTCCCCCGGAGGCTCAATAGCAATCAGCCCCAGCATTTT.